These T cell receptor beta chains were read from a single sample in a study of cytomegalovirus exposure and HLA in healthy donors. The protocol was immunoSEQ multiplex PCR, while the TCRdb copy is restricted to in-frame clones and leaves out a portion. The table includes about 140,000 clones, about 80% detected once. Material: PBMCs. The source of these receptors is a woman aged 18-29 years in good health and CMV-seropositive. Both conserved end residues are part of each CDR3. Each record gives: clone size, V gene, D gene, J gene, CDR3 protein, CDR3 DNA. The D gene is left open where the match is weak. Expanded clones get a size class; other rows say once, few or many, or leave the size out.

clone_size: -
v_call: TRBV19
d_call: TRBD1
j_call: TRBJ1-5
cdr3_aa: CASRLDRGFNQPQHF
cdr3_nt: TGTGCCAGTAGGCTGGACAGGGGGTTCAATCAGCCCCAGCATTTT

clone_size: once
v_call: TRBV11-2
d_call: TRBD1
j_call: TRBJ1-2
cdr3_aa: CASSLGTGGNYGYTF
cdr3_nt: TGTGCCAGCAGCTTAGGGACAGGGGGCAACTATGGCTACACCTTC

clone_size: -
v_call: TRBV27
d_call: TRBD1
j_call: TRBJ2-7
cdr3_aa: CASRAGGAGEQYF
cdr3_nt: TGTGCCAGCAGGGCAGGGGGCGCGGGCGAGCAGTACTTC

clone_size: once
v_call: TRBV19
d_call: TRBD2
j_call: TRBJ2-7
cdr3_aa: CASSPLVLAGGRFGAYEQYF
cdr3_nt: TGTGCCAGTAGTCCATTAGTACTAGCGGGGGGCCGCTTTGGGGCCTACGAGCAGTACTTC

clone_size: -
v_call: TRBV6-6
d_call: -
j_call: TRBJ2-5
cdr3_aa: CASSQLRGETQYF
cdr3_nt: TGTGCCAGCAGTCAATTAAGGGGGGAGACCCAGTACTTC

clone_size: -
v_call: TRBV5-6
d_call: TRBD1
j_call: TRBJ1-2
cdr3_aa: CASSFEGQGNYGYTF
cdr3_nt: TGTGCCAGCAGCTTCGAGGGACAGGGAAACTATGGCTACACCTTC

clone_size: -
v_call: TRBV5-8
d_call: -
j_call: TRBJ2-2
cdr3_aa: CASSLSRGHNTGELFF
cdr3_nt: TGTGCCAGCAGCTTGAGCAGGGGCCATAACACCGGGGAGCTGTTTTTT

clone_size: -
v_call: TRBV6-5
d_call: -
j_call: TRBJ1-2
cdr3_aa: CASSPWRGNYGYTF
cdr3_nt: TGTGCCAGCAGTCCCTGGAGGGGTAACTATGGCTACACCTTC

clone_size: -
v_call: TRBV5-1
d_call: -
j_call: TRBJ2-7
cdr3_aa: CASREAPLGTYEQYF
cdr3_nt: TGCGCCAGCAGGGAGGCCCCCCTCGGCACCTACGAGCAGTACTTC

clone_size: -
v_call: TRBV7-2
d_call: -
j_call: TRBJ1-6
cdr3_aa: CASSLGGGYNSPLHF
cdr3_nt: TGTGCCAGCAGCTTAGGGGGGGGTTATAATTCACCCCTCCACTTT

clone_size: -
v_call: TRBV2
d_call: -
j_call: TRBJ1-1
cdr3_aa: CASSESSRGTNTEAFF
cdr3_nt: TGTGCCAGCAGTGAATCTTCCAGGGGCACGAACACTGAAGCTTTCTTT

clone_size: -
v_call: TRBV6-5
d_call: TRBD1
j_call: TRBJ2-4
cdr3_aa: CASRGGQGTKNIQYF
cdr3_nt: TGTGCCAGCAGGGGGGGACAGGGGACCAAAAACATTCAGTACTTC

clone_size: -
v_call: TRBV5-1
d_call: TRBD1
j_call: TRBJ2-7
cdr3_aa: CASTSGTGGYEQYF
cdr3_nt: TGCGCCAGTACCTCCGGGACAGGGGGCTACGAGCAGTACTTC

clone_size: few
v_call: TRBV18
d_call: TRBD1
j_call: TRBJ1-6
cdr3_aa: CASSPGQLNSPLHF
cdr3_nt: TGTGCCAGCTCACCGGGACAGCTGAATTCACCCCTCCACTTT

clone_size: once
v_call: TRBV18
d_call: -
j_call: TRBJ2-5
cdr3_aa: CASSPTEEPETQYF
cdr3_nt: TGTGCCAGCTCCCCCACCGAAGAGCCAGAGACCCAGTACTTC

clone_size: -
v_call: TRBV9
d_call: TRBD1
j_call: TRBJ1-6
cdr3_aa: CASSPGDRGGSPLHF
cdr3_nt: TGTGCCAGCAGCCCTGGGGACAGGGGGGGGTCACCCCTCCACTTT

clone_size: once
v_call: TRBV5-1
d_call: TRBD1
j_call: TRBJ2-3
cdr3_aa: CASSPGTVTDTQYF
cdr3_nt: TGCGCCAGCAGCCCCGGGACAGTAACAGATACGCAGTATTTT

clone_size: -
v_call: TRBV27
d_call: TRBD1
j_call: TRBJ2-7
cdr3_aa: CASSFSGTGLSYEQYF
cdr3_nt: TGTGCCAGCAGTTTCTCTGGGACAGGACTGTCCTACGAGCAGTACTTC

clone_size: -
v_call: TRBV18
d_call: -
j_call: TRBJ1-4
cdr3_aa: CASSPRGPGGEKLFF
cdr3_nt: TGTGCCAGCTCACCAAGGGGCCCGGGAGGGGAAAAACTGTTTTTT

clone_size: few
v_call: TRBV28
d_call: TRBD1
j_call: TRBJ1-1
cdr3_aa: CASRHTTGGGTEAFF
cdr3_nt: TGTGCCAGCAGACATACAACAGGGGGCGGCACTGAAGCTTTCTTT

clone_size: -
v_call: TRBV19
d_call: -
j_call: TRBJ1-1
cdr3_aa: CASRGGTLNTEAFF
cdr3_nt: TGTGCCAGTAGGGGTGGGACATTGAACACTGAAGCTTTCTTT

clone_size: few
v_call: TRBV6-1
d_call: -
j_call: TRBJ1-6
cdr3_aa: CASSERIGGRSYNSPLHF
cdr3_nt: TGTGCCAGCAGTGAACGAATCGGGGGACGCTCCTATAATTCACCCCTCCACTTT

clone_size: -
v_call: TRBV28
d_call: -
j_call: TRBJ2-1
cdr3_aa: CASSWGQREQFF
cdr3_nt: TGTGCCAGCAGTTGGGGGCAACGTGAGCAGTTCTTC

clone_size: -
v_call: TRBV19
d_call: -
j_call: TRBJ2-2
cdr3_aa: CASSPFSSRELFF
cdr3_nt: TGTGCCAGTAGTCCTTTTTCAAGCCGGGAGCTGTTTTTT

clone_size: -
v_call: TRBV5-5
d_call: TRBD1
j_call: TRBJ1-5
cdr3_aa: CARATGQGREDQPQHF
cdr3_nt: TGTGCCAGGGCAACAGGACAGGGGAGGGAAGATCAGCCCCAGCATTTT

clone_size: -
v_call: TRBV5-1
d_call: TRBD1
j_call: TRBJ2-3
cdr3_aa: CASSSRTGGFITDTQYF
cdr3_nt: TGCGCCAGCAGCTCTAGGACAGGGGGCTTTATCACAGATACGCAGTATTTT

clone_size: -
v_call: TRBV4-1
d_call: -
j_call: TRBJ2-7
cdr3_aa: CASSQGPRGGDEQYF
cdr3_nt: TGCGCCAGCAGCCAAGGACCCAGGGGTGGAGACGAGCAGTACTTC

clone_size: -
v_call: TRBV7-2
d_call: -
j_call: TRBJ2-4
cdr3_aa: CASSLADSGNIQYF
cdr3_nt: TGTGCCAGCAGCTTAGCTGACAGTGGGAACATTCAGTACTTC

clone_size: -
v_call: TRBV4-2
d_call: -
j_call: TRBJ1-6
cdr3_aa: CASSQDAGGGSPLHF
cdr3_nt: TGTGCCAGCAGCCAAGATGCGGGGGGGGGCTCACCCCTCCACTTT

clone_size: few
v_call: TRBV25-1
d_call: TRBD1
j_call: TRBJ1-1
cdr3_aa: CASSPPTGPATEAFF
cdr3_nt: TGTGCCAGCAGTCCCCCGACAGGGCCGGCGACTGAAGCTTTCTTT

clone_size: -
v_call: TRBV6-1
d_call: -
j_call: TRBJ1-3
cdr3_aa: CAWSSSGNTIYF
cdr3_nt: TGTGCCTGGTCGAGCTCTGGAAACACCATATATTTT

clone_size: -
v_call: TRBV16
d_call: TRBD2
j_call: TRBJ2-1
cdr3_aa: CASSPPALAGGTRGQFF
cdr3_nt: TGTGCCAGCAGCCCCCCCGCCCTAGCGGGGGGGACCAGAGGGCAGTTCTTC

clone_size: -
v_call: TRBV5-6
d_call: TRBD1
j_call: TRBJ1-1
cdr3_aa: CASSLFWDRGQRTEAFF
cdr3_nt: TGTGCCAGCAGCTTATTCTGGGACAGGGGGCAAAGAACTGAAGCTTTCTTT

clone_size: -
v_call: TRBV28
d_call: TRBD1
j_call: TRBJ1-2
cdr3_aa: CASSPTGGRYGYTF
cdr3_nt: TGTGCCAGCAGCCCGACAGGGGGTCGCTATGGCTACACCTTC

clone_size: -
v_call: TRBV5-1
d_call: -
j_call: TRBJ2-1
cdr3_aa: CASRYVGGGPTNEQFF
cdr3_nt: TGCGCCAGCAGATATGTAGGGGGGGGCCCAACTAATGAGCAGTTCTTC

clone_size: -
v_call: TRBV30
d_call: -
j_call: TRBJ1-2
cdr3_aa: CAWSVPGGAGGYTF
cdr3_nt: TGTGCCTGGAGTGTACCGGGGGGCGCTGGTGGCTACACCTTC

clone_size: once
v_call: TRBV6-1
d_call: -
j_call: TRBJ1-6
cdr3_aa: CASRIGVGSPLHF
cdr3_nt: TGTGCCAGCAGAATCGGGGTCGGTTCACCCCTCCACTTT

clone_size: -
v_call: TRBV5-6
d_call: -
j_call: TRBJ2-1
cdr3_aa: CASSLVLDELNEQFF
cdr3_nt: TGTGCCAGCAGCTTGGTTCTTGACGAACTAAATGAGCAGTTCTTC

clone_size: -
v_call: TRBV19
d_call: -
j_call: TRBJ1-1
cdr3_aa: CASSTPGGGGSTEAFF
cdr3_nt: TGTGCCAGTAGTACACCTGGGGGGGGTGGGAGCACTGAAGCTTTCTTT

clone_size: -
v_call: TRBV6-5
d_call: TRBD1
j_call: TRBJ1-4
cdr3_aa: CASRTGEEKLFF
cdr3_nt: TGTGCCAGCCGTACAGGGGAAGAAAAACTGTTTTTT

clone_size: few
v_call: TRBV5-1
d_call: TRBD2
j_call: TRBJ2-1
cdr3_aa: CASSVTSGHKDNEQFF
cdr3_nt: TGCGCCAGCAGCGTGACTAGCGGTCATAAGGACAATGAGCAGTTCTTC

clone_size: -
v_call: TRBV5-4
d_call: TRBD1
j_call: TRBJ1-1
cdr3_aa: CASSLPTGSSTEAFF
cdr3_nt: TGTGCCAGCAGCTTACCGACAGGGTCGAGCACTGAAGCTTTCTTT

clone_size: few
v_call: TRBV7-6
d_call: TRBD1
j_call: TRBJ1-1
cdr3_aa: CASSLGTGTVNTEAFF
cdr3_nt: TGTGCCAGCAGCTTAGGTACCGGGACAGTGAACACTGAAGCTTTCTTT

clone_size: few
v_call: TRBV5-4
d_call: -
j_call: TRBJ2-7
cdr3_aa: CASSGGLSYEQYF
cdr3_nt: TGTGCCAGCAGCGGGGGACTCTCCTACGAGCAGTACTTC

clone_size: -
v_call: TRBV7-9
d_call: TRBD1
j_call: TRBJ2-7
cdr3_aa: CASSSGTGSSYEQYF
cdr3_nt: TGTGCCAGCAGCAGCGGGACAGGGAGCTCCTACGAGCAGTACTTC

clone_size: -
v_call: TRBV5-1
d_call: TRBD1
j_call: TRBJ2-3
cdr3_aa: CASSGRQGTARTDTQYF
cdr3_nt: TGCGCCAGCAGCGGACGACAGGGGACCGCGAGGACAGATACGCAGTATTTT

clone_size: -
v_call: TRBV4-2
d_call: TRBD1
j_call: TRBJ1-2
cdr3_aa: CASSANRGSRIYTF
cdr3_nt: TGTGCCAGCAGCGCTAACAGGGGGTCTAGGATATACACCTTC

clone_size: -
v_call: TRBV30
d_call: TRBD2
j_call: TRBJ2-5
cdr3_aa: CAWSRASGGPGETQYF
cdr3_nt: TGTGCCTGGAGTAGGGCTAGCGGGGGGCCCGGGGAGACCCAGTACTTC

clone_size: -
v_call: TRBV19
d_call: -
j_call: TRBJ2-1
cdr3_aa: CASSIDRRQTSNEQFF
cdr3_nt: TGTGCCAGTAGTATAGATAGGAGGCAAACTAGCAATGAGCAGTTCTTC

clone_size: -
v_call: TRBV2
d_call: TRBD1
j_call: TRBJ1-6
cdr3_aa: CASSLDRGRGNSPLHF
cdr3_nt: TGTGCCAGCAGCCTCGACAGGGGGCGCGGTAATTCACCCCTCCACTTT

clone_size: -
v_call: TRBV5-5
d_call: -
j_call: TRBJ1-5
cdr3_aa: CASSFLQGPAQPQHF
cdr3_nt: TGTGCCAGCAGCTTCTTACAGGGTCCCGCTCAGCCCCAGCATTTT

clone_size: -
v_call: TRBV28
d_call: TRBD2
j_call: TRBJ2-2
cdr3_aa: CASSSGLAGASGAGELFF
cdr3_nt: TGTGCCAGCAGTTCGGGACTAGCGGGGGCATCGGGGGCCGGGGAGCTGTTTTTT

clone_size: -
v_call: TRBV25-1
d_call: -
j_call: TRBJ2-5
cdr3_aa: CASSGRAGGQQETQYF
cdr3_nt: TGTGCCAGCAGTGGACGGGCAGGGGGGCAGCAAGAGACCCAGTACTTC

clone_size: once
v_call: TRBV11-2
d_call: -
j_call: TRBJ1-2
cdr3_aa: CASSARQQNYGYTF
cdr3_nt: TGTGCCAGCAGCGCGCGACAGCAAAACTATGGCTACACCTTC

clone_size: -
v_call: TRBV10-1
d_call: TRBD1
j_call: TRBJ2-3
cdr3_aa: CASNNRGSDTQYF
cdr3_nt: TGCGCCAGCAATAACAGGGGGTCAGATACGCAGTATTTT